These 29 T cell receptor beta chains were sequenced from one sample in a study of human T cells and chemical hapten exposure. One entry per CDR3 protein results from TCRdb running MiXCR on the RACE reads. The sample has some 98,000 distinct CDR3 sequences, approximately 10% seen once; the top ten hold around 3.1%. As for time point: pre-sensitization, week 0. Treatment: therapeutic diphenylcyclopropenone sensitization with weekly scalp DPC. This specimen was whole blood, taken in connection with sensitization to the hapten diphenylcyclopropenone (DPC). The receptors were sampled from an older woman with alopecia areata. Some clones in this sample may be carry-over from other donors' samples.

This rearrangement joins TRBV20-1 to TRBJ1-1; D may be TRBD1 (6 bases). CDR3 length equals 12 residues. Germline V CDR1 and CDR2: DFQATT, SNEGSKA (reference sequence). V lost 1 base and J 8 bases, leaving 11 bases between the germline ends. CDR3 protein: CSARVDRREAFF. DNA for the CDR3: TGCAGTGCTAGAGTTGACAGGCGAGAAGCTTTCTTT.

This clonotype was detected ten times or more. The gene calls are TRBV2 and TRBJ2-1, with 7 nucleotides matching TRBD1. The CDR3 has 14 residues. V shed 10 bases and J 3 bases; nucleotides not matched to a gene: 9. Germline V gene sequence: CDR1 SNHLY, CDR2 FYNNEI. CDR3 nucleotides: TGTGCCACTCAGGGGGATATAAGCTACAATGAGCAGTTCTTC. Amino acid sequence: CATQGDISYNEQFF.

This clonotype has only a few counts. The CDR3: CASSLARGRNTGELFF. CDR3 sequence (DNA): TGCGCCAGCAGCTTGGCTCGGGGGCGAAACACCGGGGAGCTGTTTTTT. This chain links TRBV5-1 with TRBJ2-2; the D call may be TRBD1 or TRBD2 (6 bases each). Germline V gene sequence: CDR1 SGHRS, CDR2 YFSETQ. Trimming stripped 0 bases from V and 2 bases from J, with 11 bases between. CDR3 length: 16 residues. The full variable domain, with the rest looked up from reference TRBV5-1 and TRBJ2-2, is KAGVTQTPRYLIKTRGQQVTLSCSPISGHRSVSWYQQTPGQGLQFLFEYFSETQRNKGNFPGRFSGRQFSNSRSEMNVSTLELGDSALYLCASSLARGRNTGELFFGEGSRLTVL.

This clonotype was counted only a few times. The chain is built from TRBV7-6 and TRBJ2-2; D gene uncertain. CDR1 is SGHVS and CDR2 is FNYEAQ in the germline V gene. V shed 11 bases and J shed 5 bases, with 12 bases lying between them. This CDR3 is built from 12 residues. The CDR3 protein is CAGAPGTGELFF. CDR3 DNA: TGTGCCGGCGCCCCCGGAACCGGGGAGCTGTTTTTT.

This clonotype was observed at least ten times. The chain carries TRBV27 and TRBJ2-3, with TRBD1 as a possible D gene (6 bases). The CDR3 totals 15 residues. Germline values: CDR1 MNHEY, CDR2 SMNVEV (reference sequence). V dropped 1 base and J dropped 3 bases, with 11 bases sitting between them. DNA for the CDR3: TGTGCCAGCAGTTTATTGGGGGCGGTGACAGATACGCAGTATTTT. It is translated as CASSLLGAVTDTQYF.

Here the CDR3 reads CASSPSSPSGVEAFF. The CDR3 nucleotides read TGTGCCAGCTCACCTTCATCGCCTTCCGGCGTTGAAGCTTTCTTT. The chain links TRBV18 to TRBJ1-1, with no clear D. Trimming cost V 3 bases and J 7 bases, with 18 bases left between them. The CDR3 loop spans 15 amino acids. CDR1 and CDR2 (germline): KGHSH, LQKENI.

This clonotype has at least ten counts. The CDR3 loop reads CASRTQGTGSYEQYF. The CDR3 region has the DNA TGTGCCAGCAGAACCCAAGGGACGGGATCCTACGAGCAGTACTTC. This chain connects TRBV27 to TRBJ2-7; possibly TRBD1 or TRBD2 for D (5 bases each). The germline gives CDR1 MNHEY, CDR2 SMNVEV (reference sequence). The CDR3 is 15 residues long. V was shortened by 6 bases and J by 1 base, with 16 bases between the two germline ends.

The chain uses TRBV7-2 and TRBJ2-1; maybe TRBD1 (6 bases). The length of the CDR3 is 15 residues. V lost 1 base and J lost 0, with 7 bases in between. CDR1 SGHTA and CDR2 FQGNSA come from the germline V gene. In DNA form, the CDR3 reads TGTGCCAGCAGCTTAGTGGGGGCCTCCTACAATGAGCAGTTCTTC. Amino acid sequence: CASSLVGASYNEQFF.

This clonotype was observed a few times. The chain employs TRBV20-1 and TRBJ2-1; D remains unclear. CDR1 is DFQATT, CDR2 SNEGSKA, per germline (reference sequence). V lost 0 bases, J lost 7 bases, and 4 bases lay in between. The CDR3 totals 11 residues. The CDR3, as DNA: TGCAGTGCTAGAGAGTGGAATGAGCAGTTCTTC. As protein: CSAREWNEQFF.

This clonotype appeared many times. The rearrangement uses TRBV5-1 and TRBJ2-7, with 9 bases fitting TRBD2. The length of the CDR3 is 16 residues. The trim removed 2 bases at V and 6 bases at J, leaving 12 bases unmatched. CDR1 and CDR2 from the germline V gene are SGHRS and YFSETQ. Written as DNA, the CDR3 is TGCGCCAGCAGCTTAGGAGCGGGGGGCCACGAGCGCGAGCAGTACTTC. This gives the protein CASSLGAGGHEREQYF.

This clonotype has at least ten counts. V and J are TRBV5-4 and TRBJ2-3; 11 bases are a match to TRBD2. The germline V gene encodes CDR1 SGHNT and CDR2 YYREEE (reference sequence). The length of the CDR3 is 16 residues. V was pared by 2 bases and J by 2 bases, with 4 bases of the junction left unmatched. Here the CDR3 DNA reads TGTGCCAGCAGCTTCCGACTAGCGGGGAACACAGATACGCAGTATTTT. Protein product: CASSFRLAGNTDTQYF. Variable domain in full (rest from reference TRBV5-4 and TRBJ2-3): ETGVTQSPTHLIKTRGQQVTLRCSSQSGHNTVSWYQQALGQGPQFIFQYYREEENGRGNFPPRFSGLQFPNYSSELNVNALELDDSALYLCASSFRLAGNTDTQYFGPGTRLTVL.

This clonotype was counted at least ten times. The chain combines TRBV6-4 with TRBJ2-1, with D possibly TRBD2 on 5 matching bases. Germline loops: CDR1 MRHNA, CDR2 SNTAGT. This CDR3 comprises 13 residues. V lost 0 bases and J lost 9, with 9 bases in between. CDR3 amino acids: CASSDSASGEQFF. CDR3 bases: TGTGCCAGCAGTGACTCGGCCAGCGGTGAGCAGTTCTTC.

This clonotype was seen ten or more times. This sequence joins TRBV20-1 and TRBJ2-2, with 10 bases lining up with TRBD2. CDR1 and CDR2 from the germline V gene are DFQATT and SNEGSKA (reference sequence). V was clipped by 4 bases and J by 4 bases; unmatched bases: 3. There are 14 residues in the CDR3. The CDR3 coding sequence is TGCAGTGCTACCGGGACTAGCGTCACCGGGGAGCTGTTTTTT. Protein product: CSATGTSVTGELFF.

The CDR3 spells CASSDHHSGATYNEQFF. In DNA form, the CDR3 reads TGTGCCAGCAGTGATCATCATAGCGGGGCCACCTACAATGAGCAGTTCTTC. J is TRBJ2-1 and V is TRBV25-1; TRBD2 matches at 8 bases. Trimming at V came to 3 bases and at J to 2 bases, leaving 9 bases not matched to a gene. CDR3 length: 17 residues. CDR1 MGHDK and CDR2 SYGVNS come from the germline V gene.

This clonotype was observed many times. V gene TRBV7-9 combines with J gene TRBJ2-5, with D unclear. Germline V gene sequence: CDR1 SEHNR, CDR2 FQNEAQ (reference sequence). There are 12 residues in the CDR3. Trimming stripped 5 bases from V and 4 bases from J, with 8 bases between. The CDR3 nucleotides are TGTGCCAGCAGCGGACGAGGAGAGACCCAGTACTTC. Protein product: CASSGRGETQYF.

DNA of the CDR3: TGCAGTGCTAGGGGAAACTACGAGCAGTACTTC. Encoded protein: CSARGNYEQYF. The chain recombines TRBV20-1 with TRBJ2-7; no firm D call. With 3 bases removed from V and 3 bases from J, the gap between germline ends came to 6 bases. CDR3 length equals 11 residues. The germline CDR1 and CDR2 sequences are DFQATT and SNEGSKA (reference sequence).

This clonotype has a single count. This chain joins TRBV12-3 or TRBV12-4 and TRBJ1-2; D call uncertain. This CDR3 has 13 amino acids. With 2 bases removed from V and 4 bases from J, the gap between germline ends came to 8 bases. The CDR3 sequence: CASSLTSGYGYTF. The CDR3 region has the DNA TGTGCCAGCAGTTTAACAAGTGGCTATGGCTACACCTTC.

This clonotype was counted ten times or more. V is TRBV5-1 and J is TRBJ1-1, with 8 bases that match TRBD1. In germline, CDR1 is SGHRS, CDR2 YFSETQ. Trimming cost V 0 bases and J 4 bases; bases outside gene matches: 11. The CDR3 consists of 17 residues. Here the CDR3 reads CASSLAGQGAWGTEAFF. In DNA form, the CDR3 reads TGCGCCAGCAGCTTGGCCGGTCAGGGGGCGTGGGGCACTGAAGCTTTCTTT.

The table lists this clonotype with many counts. The chain recombines TRBV30 with TRBJ2-7, with TRBD2 identical over 7 bases. V lost 7 bases and J lost 12; bases outside the gene matches: 15. The CDR3 consists of 12 residues. Germline loops: CDR1 GTSNPN, CDR2 SVGIG (reference sequence). The CDR3 is CASSQGGPTPYF. Written as DNA, the CDR3 is TGTGCCTCCTCCCAGGGAGGGCCTACCCCGTACTTC. The entire variable domain, with the rest obtained from reference TRBV30 and TRBJ2-7, is as follows: SQTIHQWPATLVQPVGSPLSLECTVEGTSNPNLYWYRQAAGRGLQLLFYSVGIGQISSEVPQNLSASRPQDRQFILSSKKLLLSDSGFYLCASSQGGPTPYFGPGTRLTVT.

In its sample, this clonotype was seen many times. The V and J genes are TRBV3-1 and TRBJ2-5; weak D call: TRBD2 (6 bases). The CDR3 length is 15 residues. From germline, CDR1 is LGHDT and CDR2 YNNKEL (reference sequence). The V gene lost 5 bases and the J gene lost 5 bases, with 18 bases spanning the gap. For the CDR3, the DNA is TGTGCCAGCAGCTACTCGGGACTCCAGGTGGAGACCCAGTACTTC. This translates into CASSYSGLQVETQYF.

This chain joins TRBV20-1 and TRBJ2-5; TRBD2 aligns across 7 bases. V shed 6 bases, J shed 5 bases, and the junction held 15 bases outside the gene matches. Germline CDR1 is DFQATT and CDR2 is SNEGSKA (reference sequence). This CDR3 is built from 15 residues. This CDR3 is CSAGGDYKGFETQYF. CDR3 sequence (DNA): TGCAGTGCGGGGGGGGACTATAAAGGTTTTGAGACCCAGTACTTC.

This clonotype showed up many times. The chain uses TRBV6-6 and TRBJ1-1; D gene ambiguous. The CDR3 has 13 amino acids. From germline, CDR1 is MNHNY and CDR2 SVGAGI (reference sequence). V lost 2 bases, J lost 8 bases, and 12 bases lay in between. CDR3 DNA: TGTGCCAGCAGTTACGAGAGAGACATCGAAGCTTTCTTT. Its translation is CASSYERDIEAFF.

The chain uses TRBV27 and TRBJ2-3, with 7 bases that match TRBD1. The germline CDR1 and CDR2 sequences are MNHEY and SMNVEV (reference sequence). V lost 2 bases and J lost 3; bases outside the gene matches: 5. The CDR3 is made up of 15 amino acids. The CDR3 DNA follows: TGTGCCAGCAGTTTAAGACTGACAGGGACAGATACGCAGTATTTT. Its protein is CASSLRLTGTDTQYF.

This clonotype was seen ten or more times. The chain recombines TRBV10-2 with TRBJ2-1; 11 bases are a match to TRBD1. CDR1 and CDR2 (germline): WSHSY, SAAADI. The CDR3 has 13 amino acids. V shed 6 bases, J shed 9 bases, and the junction held 4 bases outside the gene matches. This chain's CDR3 is CASRMDRGLEQFF. The DNA for the CDR3 is TGCGCCAGCAGGATGGACAGGGGGCTTGAGCAGTTCTTC.

V usage is TRBV29-1 and J usage is TRBJ2-4; 8 bases match TRBD2. This CDR3 region has 13 residues. V lost 0 bases to trimming and J lost 7 bases; unmatched junction nucleotides: 2. Per germline, CDR1 SQVTM and CDR2 ANQGSEA. The CDR3 DNA sequence: TGCAGCGTTGAAGAAGCGGGGGCCAACATTCAGTACTTC. Translating it yields CSVEEAGANIQYF.

The V and J genes are TRBV29-1 and TRBJ2-3, with 9 bases fitting TRBD2. The CDR3 has 15 amino acids. V shed 1 base, J shed 3 bases, and the junction held 5 bases outside the gene matches. Germline assignment: CDR1 SQVTM and CDR2 ANQGSEA. Written as DNA, the CDR3 is TGCAGCGTTGAAGGTAGCGGGAGTGGGACAGATACGCAGTATTTT. Translated: CSVEGSGSGTDTQYF.

This clonotype has ten or more counts. The CDR3 spells CAIRGSDQETQYF. For the CDR3, the DNA is TGTGCCATCAGGGGTAGCGACCAAGAGACCCAGTACTTC. The genes are TRBV10-3 and TRBJ2-5, with a weak D call TRBD2 (5 bases). The CDR3 is 13 residues long. Trimming shortened V by 6 bases and J by 0 bases, and 8 bases separated the two germline ends. Germline CDR1 reads ENHRY; CDR2 reads SYGVKD.

This clonotype was counted many times. This chain connects TRBV6-6 to TRBJ1-2; D remains unclear. V gave up 10 bases and J gave up 1 base, with 10 bases separating them. CDR3 length equals 12 residues. Germline V gene lookup returns CDR1 MNHNY and CDR2 SVGAGI (reference sequence). CDR3 in DNA: TGTGCCACCATGGCCCGTAACTATGGCTACACCTTC. Its translation: CATMARNYGYTF.

V usage is TRBV25-1 and J usage is TRBJ2-7; D might be TRBD2 (6 bases). The CDR3 totals 13 residues. V was cut by 3 bases and J by 7 bases, with 13 bases left in between. The germline V gene has CDR1 MGHDK and CDR2 SYGVNS. In DNA, the CDR3 is TGTGCCAGCAGTGAGGCGGGGCTCTTGGAGCAGTACTTC. As protein: CASSEAGLLEQYF.